This T cell receptor (beta chain) was recorded in a study of T cell responses to AZD1222 COVID-19 vaccine. Study-wide findings and caveats: Spike-wide vaccine-associated CD4 TCRs dominated at 160-218 and 743-854. Nearly half of the spike-specific TCRs reportedly recognize variant regions that carry no mutations. Recipients of AZD1222 seropositive at baseline numbered only 5 or 6.

There are 15 residues in the CDR3. V gave up 7 bases and J gave up 5 bases; unmatched junction bases: 10. The germline V gene encodes CDR1 MDHEN and CDR2 SYDVKM. Profiling relied on immunoSEQ multiplex PCR, and the TCRdb table lists in-frame clones only, not all of them. This table has 140,000 to 150,000 clones, 75% to 90% appearing once. This clone is a singleton in its sample. Its specificity is not known. The sequence came from an adult in good health. Here the sequenced sample was peripheral blood, taken on day 0 of MenACWY control vaccination. This chain joins TRBV28 and TRBJ1-5; the match to TRBD1 covers 8 bases. The CDR3 here is CASKAGQEIYQPQHF. CDR3 bases: TGTGCCAGCAAAGCGGGACAGGAGATATATCAGCCCCAGCATTTT.